This record concerns one T cell receptor beta chain sequence. The antigen is unknown. This sample's treatment: oral pan-JAK inhibitor, 5-10 mg twice daily. Those with alopecia areata gave lesional scalp punch biopsies and peripheral blood. Reverse transcription of extracted RNA yielded cDNA, which provided the sequencing template. Here immunoSEQ multiplex PCR was the method, and the copy in TCRdb shows in-frame clones only, minus some. This sample carries 150,000 to 200,000 clones, over 55% of them seen once, and the ten largest clones take under 1.2%. The record originates from a study of CD8+ T cells in alopecia areata. Study-wide results and limits: Only one nonresponder was present, which leaves the link between baseline CD8+ expansion and response uncertain.

Trimming cost V 3 bases and J 5 bases; bases outside gene matches: 7. Looked up from germline, CDR1 is MGHDK and CDR2 is SYGVNS. The CDR3 runs 15 residues. The TCR was taken from a human donor with alopecia areata. This material consisted of CD4+ T cells sorted from blood, taken at week 24, from a patient treated with tofacitinib. The rearrangement links TRBV25-1 to TRBJ1-1, with TRBD1 matching 9 bases. The CDR3 loop reads CASSDQTGGLTEAFF. The CDR3, as DNA: TGTGCCAGCAGTGATCAGACAGGGGGTTTGACTGAAGCTTTCTTT.